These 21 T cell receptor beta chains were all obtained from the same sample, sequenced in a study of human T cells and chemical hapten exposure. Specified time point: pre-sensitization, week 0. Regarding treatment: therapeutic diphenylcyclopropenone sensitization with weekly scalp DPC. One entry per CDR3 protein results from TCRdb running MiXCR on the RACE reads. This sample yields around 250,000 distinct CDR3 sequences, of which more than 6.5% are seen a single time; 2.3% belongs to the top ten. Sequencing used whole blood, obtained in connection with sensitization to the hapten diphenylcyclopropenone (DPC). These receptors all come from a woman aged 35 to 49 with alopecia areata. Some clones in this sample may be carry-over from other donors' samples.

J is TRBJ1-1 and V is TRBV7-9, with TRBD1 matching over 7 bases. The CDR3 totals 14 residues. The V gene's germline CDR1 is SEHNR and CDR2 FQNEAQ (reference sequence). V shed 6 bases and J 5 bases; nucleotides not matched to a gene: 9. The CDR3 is CASSYRQGGTEAFF. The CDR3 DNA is TGTGCCAGCAGTTATCGACAGGGAGGGACTGAAGCTTTCTTT.

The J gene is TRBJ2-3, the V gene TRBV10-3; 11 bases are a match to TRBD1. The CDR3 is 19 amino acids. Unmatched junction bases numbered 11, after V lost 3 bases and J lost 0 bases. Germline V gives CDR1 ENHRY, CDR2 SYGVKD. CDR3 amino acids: CAISDQGRTGGMSTDTQYF. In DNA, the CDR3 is TGTGCCATCAGTGATCAGGGGCGGACAGGGGGCATGAGCACAGATACGCAGTATTTT.

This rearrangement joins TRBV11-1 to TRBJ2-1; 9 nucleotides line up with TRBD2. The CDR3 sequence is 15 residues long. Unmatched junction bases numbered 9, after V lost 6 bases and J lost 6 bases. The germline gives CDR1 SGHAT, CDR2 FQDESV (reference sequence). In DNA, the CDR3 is TGTGCCAGCAGTCTATTAGCGGGAGTTTTCAATGAGCAGTTCTTC. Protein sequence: CASSLLAGVFNEQFF.

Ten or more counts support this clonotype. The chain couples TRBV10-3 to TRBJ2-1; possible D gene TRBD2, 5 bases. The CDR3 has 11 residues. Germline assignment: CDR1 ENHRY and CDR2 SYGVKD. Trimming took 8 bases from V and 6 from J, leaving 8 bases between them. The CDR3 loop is CAIGRGNEQFF. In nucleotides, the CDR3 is TGTGCCATCGGACGGGGCAATGAGCAGTTCTTC.

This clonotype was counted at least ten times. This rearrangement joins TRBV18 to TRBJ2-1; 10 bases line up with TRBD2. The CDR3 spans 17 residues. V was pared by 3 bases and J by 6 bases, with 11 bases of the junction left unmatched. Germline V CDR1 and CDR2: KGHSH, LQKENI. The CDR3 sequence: CASSPASGRPQTNEQFF. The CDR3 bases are TGTGCCAGCTCACCTGCTAGCGGGAGACCGCAGACCAATGAGCAGTTCTTC.

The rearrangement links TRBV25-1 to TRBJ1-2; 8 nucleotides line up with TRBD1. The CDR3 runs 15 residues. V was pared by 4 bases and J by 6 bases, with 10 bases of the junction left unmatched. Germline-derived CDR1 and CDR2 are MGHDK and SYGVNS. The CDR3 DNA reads TGTGCCAGCAGTGCGGCGGGAAGACAGGGGAATGGCTACACCTTC. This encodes CASSAAGRQGNGYTF.

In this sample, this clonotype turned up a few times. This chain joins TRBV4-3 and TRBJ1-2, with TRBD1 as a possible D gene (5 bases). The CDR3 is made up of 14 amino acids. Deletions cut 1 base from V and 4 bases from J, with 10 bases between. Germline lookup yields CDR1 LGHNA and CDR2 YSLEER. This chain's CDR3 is CASSQGGTSYGYTF. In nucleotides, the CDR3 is TGCGCCAGCAGCCAAGGCGGGACCTCCTATGGCTACACCTTC.

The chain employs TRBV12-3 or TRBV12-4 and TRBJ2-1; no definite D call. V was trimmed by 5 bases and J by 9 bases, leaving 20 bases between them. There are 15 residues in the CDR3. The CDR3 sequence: CASSRQAGSGSEQFF. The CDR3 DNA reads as TGTGCCAGCAGTCGACAAGCCGGGTCCGGAAGTGAGCAGTTCTTC.

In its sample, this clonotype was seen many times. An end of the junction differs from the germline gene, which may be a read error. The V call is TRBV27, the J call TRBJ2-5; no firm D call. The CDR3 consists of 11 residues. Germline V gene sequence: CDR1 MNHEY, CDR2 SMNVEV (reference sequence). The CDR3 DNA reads TGTGCCAGCTTTACGAGTGGACGGCCCCACTTC. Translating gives CASFTSGRPHF.

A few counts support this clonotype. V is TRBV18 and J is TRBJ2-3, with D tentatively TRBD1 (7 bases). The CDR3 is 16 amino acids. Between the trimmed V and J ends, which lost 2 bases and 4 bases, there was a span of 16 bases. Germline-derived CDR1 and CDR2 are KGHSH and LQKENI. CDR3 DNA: TGTGCCAGCTCACCAACGTGGAGGGGGCTATCAGATACGCAGTATTTT. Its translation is CASSPTWRGLSDTQYF.

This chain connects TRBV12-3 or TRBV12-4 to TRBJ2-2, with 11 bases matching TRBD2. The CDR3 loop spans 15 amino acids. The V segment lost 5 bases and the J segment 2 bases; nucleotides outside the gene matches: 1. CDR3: CASSTSGSNTGELFF. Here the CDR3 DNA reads TGTGCCAGCAGTACTAGCGGGAGTAACACCGGGGAGCTGTTTTTT.

CDR3 sequence: CASSLGGGRGYGYTF. CDR3 DNA: TGTGCCAGCAGCTTAGGGGGCGGAAGGGGCTATGGCTACACCTTC. The rearrangement links TRBV7-9 to TRBJ1-2; possible D gene TRBD1, 5 bases. The germline V gene has CDR1 SEHNR and CDR2 FQNEAQ (reference sequence). The CDR3 has 15 residues. V dropped 1 base and J dropped 4 bases, with 13 bases sitting between them.

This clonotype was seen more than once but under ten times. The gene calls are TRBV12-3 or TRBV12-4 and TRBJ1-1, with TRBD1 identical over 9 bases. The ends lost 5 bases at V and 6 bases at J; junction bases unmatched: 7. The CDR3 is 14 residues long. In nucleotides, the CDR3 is TGTGCCAGCAGTCTCCGGGACAGGGAACCTGAAGCTTTCTTT. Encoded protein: CASSLRDREPEAFF.

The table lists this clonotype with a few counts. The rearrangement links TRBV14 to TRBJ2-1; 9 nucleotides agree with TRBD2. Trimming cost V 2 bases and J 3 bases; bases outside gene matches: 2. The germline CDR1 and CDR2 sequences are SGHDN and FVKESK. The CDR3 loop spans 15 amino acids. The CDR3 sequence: CASSQLAGIYNEQFF. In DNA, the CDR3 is TGTGCCAGCAGCCAACTAGCGGGGATCTACAATGAGCAGTTCTTC. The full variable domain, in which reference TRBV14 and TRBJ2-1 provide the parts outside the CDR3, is EAGVTQFPSHSVIEKGQTVTLRCDPISGHDNLYWYRRVMGKEIKFLLHFVKESKQDESGMPNNRFLAERTGGTYSTLKVQPAELEDSGVYFCASSQLAGIYNEQFFGPGTRLTVL.

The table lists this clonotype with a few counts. The CDR3 here is CASSTSTGISYEQYF. CDR3 DNA: TGTGCCAGCAGCACCAGTACAGGGATTTCCTACGAGCAGTACTTC. The chain couples TRBV7-2 to TRBJ2-7; maybe TRBD1 (6 bases). Trimming removed 5 bases at V and 1 base at J, with 15 bases between. The length of the CDR3 is 15 residues. Germline V lookup: CDR1 SGHTA, CDR2 FQGNSA. The whole variable domain, filled in from reference TRBV7-2 and TRBJ2-7, reads GAGVSQSPSNKVTEKGKDVELRCDPISGHTALYWYRQSLGQGLEFLIYFQGNSAPDKSGLPSDRFSAERTGGSVSTLTIQRTQQEDSAVYLCASSTSTGISYEQYFGPGTRLTVT.

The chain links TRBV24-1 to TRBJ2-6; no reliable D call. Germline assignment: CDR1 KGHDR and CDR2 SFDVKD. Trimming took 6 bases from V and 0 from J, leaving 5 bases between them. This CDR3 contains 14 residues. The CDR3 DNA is TGTGCCACCAGTCTGAGCTCTGGGGCCAACGTCCTGACTTTC. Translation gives CATSLSSGANVLTF.

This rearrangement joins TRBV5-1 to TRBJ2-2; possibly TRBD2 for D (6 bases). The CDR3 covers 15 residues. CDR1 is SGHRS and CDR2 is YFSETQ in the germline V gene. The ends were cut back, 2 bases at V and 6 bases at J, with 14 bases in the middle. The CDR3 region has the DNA TGCGCCAGCAGCTTAGAGACTAGTACATCCGGGGAGCTGTTTTTT. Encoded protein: CASSLETSTSGELFF.

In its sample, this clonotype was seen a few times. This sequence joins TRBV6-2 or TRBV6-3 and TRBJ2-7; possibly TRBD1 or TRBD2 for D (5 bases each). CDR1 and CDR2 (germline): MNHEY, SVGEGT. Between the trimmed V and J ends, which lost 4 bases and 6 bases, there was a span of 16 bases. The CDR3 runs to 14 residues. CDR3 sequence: CASSSRPGRGEQYF. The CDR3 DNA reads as TGTGCCAGCAGTTCGCGGCCGGGAAGGGGCGAGCAGTACTTC.

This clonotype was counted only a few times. CDR3 DNA sequence: TGCAGTGCTAGAGATCAAGGGACTAGCGGGAGGGGTGAGCAGTTCTTC. Translating it yields CSARDQGTSGRGEQFF. The chain employs TRBV20-1 and TRBJ2-1; TRBD2 aligns across 16 bases. Germline CDR1 and CDR2: DFQATT and SNEGSKA (reference sequence). CDR3 length equals 16 residues. V dropped 0 bases and J dropped 9; count of bases not matched to a gene: 5.

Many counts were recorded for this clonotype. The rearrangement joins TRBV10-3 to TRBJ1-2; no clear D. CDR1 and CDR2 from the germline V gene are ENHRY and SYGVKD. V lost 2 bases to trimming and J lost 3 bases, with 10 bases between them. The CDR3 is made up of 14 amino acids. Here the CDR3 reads CAISERPLDYGYTF. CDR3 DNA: TGTGCCATCAGTGAGAGGCCACTGGACTATGGCTACACCTTC.

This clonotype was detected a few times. As DNA, the CDR3 is TGCAGCGTTGTGAGGACTAGCGTCACCGGGGAGCTGTTTTTT. Protein product: CSVVRTSVTGELFF. V usage is TRBV29-1 and J usage is TRBJ2-2; 9 positions agree with TRBD2. Trimming removed 4 bases from V and 4 bases from J; junction bases left unmatched: 4. CDR3 size: 14 residues. Germline CDR1 reads SQVTM; CDR2 reads ANQGSEA.